This T cell receptor beta chain derives from a study of cytomegalovirus exposure and HLA in healthy donors. Study-wide context: About 85 million unique TCR sequences came from HLA-typed donors in an early release. Study-wide findings and caveats: There were around 160 TCR beta chains listed as cytomegalovirus-associated.

Of note for this clone: Its antigen remains unknown.

Germline CDR1 and CDR2: SGDLS and YYNGEE. V shed 2 bases, J shed 4 bases, and the junction held 8 bases outside the gene matches. CDR3 length equals 15 residues. The PCR ran on 60 Vbeta and 13 Jbeta primers. Sequencing was performed with immunoSEQ multiplex PCR; in TCRdb, only in-frame clones are kept and a portion is missing. The data hold tens of thousands of clones, with around 74% observed a single time. The chain carries TRBV9 and TRBJ1-2; 7 bases line up with TRBD1. This clonotype was sampled from a male donor in good health and CMV-seropositive. The sequencing input was PBMCs. In nucleotides, the CDR3 is TGTGCCAGCAGCGTCGATCCGGGACAGAGCTATGGCTACACCTTC. Encoded protein: CASSVDPGQSYGYTF.